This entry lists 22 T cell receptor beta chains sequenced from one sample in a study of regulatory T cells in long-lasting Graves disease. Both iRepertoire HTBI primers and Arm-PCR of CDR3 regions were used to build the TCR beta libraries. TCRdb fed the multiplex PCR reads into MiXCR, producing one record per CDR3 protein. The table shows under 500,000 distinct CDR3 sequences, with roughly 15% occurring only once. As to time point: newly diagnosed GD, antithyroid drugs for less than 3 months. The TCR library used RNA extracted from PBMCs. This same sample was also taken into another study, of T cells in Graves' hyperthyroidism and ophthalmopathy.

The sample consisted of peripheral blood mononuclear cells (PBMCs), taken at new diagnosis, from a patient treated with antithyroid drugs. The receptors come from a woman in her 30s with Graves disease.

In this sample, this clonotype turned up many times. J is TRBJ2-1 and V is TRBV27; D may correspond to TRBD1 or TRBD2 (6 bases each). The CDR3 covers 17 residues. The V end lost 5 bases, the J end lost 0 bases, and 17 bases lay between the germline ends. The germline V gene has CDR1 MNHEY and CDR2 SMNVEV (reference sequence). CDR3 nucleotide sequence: TGTGCCAGCAGTCTACCCCTTGGAGGGGGCTCCTACAATGAGCAGTTCTTC. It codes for CASSLPLGGGSYNEQFF.

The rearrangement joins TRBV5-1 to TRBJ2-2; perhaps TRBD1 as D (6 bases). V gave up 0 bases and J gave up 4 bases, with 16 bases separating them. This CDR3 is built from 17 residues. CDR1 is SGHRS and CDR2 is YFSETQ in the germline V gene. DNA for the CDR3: TGCGCCAGCAGCTTGGGGTCTAACAGGGCAATCACCGGGGAGCTGTTTTTT. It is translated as CASSLGSNRAITGELFF.

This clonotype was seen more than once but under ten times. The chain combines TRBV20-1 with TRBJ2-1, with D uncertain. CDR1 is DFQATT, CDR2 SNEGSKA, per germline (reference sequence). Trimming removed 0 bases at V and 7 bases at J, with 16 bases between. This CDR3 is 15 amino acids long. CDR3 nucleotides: TGCAGTGCTAGAGATTCGAGTGCGCGCGGAAATGAGCAGTTCTTC. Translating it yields CSARDSSARGNEQFF.

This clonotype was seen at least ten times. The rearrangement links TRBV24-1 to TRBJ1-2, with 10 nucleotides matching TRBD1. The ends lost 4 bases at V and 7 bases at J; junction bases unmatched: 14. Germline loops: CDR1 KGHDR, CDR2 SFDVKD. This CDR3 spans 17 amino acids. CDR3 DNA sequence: TGTGCCACCAGTGACCCGATGGCGGGACAGGGGTTCCTTGGCTACACCTTC. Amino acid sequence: CATSDPMAGQGFLGYTF.

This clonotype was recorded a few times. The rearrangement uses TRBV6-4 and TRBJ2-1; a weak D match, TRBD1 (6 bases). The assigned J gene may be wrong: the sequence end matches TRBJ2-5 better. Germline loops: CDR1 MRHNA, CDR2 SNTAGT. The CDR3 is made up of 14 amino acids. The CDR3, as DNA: TGTGCCAAACAAGGACAGTTCGGGAAAGAGACCCAGTACTTC. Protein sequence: CAKQGQFGKETQYF.

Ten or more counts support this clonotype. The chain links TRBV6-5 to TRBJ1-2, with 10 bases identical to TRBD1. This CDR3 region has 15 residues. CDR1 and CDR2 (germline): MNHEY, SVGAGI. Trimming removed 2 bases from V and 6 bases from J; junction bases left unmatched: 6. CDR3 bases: TGTGCCAGCAGTTACACCATGACAGGGGGCGATGGCTACACCTTC. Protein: CASSYTMTGGDGYTF.

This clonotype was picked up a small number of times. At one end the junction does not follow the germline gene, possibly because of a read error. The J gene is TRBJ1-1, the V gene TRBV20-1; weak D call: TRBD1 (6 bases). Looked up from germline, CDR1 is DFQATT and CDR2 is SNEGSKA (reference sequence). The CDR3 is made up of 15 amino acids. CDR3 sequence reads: CNARVGGTLNTEAFF. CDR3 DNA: TGCAATGCTAGAGTGGGAGGGACACTGAACACTGAAGCTTTCTTT.

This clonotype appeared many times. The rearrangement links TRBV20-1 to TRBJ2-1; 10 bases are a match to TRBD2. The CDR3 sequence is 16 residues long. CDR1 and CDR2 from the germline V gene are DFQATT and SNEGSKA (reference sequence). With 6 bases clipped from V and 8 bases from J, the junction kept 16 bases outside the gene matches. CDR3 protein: CSASISGLAGADEQFF. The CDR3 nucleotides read TGCAGTGCCTCGATATCTGGGCTAGCGGGAGCGGATGAGCAGTTCTTC.

The CDR3 protein is CASSPLLGAGSRQETQYF. DNA of the CDR3: TGCGCCAGCAGCCCGCTATTAGGAGCAGGGAGTCGGCAAGAGACCCAGTACTTC. The chain uses TRBV5-1 and TRBJ2-5; either TRBD1 or TRBD2 may supply D (5 bases each). Trimming stripped 4 bases from V and 2 bases from J, with 24 bases between. The germline V gene encodes CDR1 SGHRS and CDR2 YFSETQ. The CDR3 spans 18 residues.

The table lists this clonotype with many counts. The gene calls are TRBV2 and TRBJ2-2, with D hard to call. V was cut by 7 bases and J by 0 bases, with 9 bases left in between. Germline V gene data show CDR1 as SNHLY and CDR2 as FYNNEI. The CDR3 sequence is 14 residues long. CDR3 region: CASKESANTGELFF. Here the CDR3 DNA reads TGTGCCAGCAAGGAATCGGCGAACACCGGGGAGCTGTTTTTT.

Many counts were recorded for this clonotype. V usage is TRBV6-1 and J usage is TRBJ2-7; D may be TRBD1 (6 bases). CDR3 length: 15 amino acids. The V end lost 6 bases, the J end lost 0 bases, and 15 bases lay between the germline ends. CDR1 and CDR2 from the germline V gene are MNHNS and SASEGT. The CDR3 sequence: CASSPTDRSSYEQYF. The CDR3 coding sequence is TGTGCCAGCAGCCCGACCGACAGGAGCTCCTACGAGCAGTACTTC.

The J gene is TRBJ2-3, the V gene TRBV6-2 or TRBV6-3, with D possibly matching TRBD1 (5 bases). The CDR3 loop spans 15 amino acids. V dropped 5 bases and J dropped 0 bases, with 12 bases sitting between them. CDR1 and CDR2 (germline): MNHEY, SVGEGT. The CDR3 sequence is CASSGWTSSTDTQYF. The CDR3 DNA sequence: TGTGCCAGCAGTGGATGGACATCTAGCACAGATACGCAGTATTTT.

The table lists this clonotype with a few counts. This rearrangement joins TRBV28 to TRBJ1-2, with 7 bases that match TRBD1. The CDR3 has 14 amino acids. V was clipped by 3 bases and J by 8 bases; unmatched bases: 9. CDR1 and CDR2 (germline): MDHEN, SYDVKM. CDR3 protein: CASSFRGTAEGYTF. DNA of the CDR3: TGTGCCAGCAGTTTCCGTGGGACAGCCGAGGGCTACACCTTC.

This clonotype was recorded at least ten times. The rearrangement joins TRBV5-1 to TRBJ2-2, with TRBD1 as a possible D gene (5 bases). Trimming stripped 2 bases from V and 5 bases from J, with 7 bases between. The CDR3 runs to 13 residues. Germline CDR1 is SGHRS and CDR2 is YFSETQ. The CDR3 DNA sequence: TGCGCCAGCAGCTTCACAGGTACCGGGGAGCTGTTTTTT. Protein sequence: CASSFTGTGELFF.

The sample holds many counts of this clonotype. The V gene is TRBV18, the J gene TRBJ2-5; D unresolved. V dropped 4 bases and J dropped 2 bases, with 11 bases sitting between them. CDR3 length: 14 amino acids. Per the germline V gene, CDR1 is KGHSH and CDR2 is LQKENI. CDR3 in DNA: TGTGCCAGCTCACGTAACGCTAATCAAGAGACCCAGTACTTC. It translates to CASSRNANQETQYF.

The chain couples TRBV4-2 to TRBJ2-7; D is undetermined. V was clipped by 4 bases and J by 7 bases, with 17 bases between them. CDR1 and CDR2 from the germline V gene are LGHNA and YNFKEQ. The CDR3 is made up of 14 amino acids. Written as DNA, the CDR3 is TGTGCCAGCAGCCCTGAGCCGGGCCTGAGGGAGCAGTACTTC. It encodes CASSPEPGLREQYF.

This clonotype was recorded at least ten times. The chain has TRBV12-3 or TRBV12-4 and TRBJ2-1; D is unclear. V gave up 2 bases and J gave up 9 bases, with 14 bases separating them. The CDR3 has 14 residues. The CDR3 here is CASSLSFQGTEQFF. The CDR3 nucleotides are TGTGCCAGCAGTTTATCGTTCCAAGGTACTGAGCAGTTCTTC.

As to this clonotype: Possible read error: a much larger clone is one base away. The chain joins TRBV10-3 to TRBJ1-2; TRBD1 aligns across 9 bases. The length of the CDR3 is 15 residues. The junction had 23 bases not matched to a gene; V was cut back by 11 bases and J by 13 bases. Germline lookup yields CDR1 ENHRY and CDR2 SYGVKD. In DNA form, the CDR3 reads TGTGCCGCGGAGCGCGAACTAACGGGACAGGGAATTGGCACCTTC. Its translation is CAAERELTGQGIGTF.

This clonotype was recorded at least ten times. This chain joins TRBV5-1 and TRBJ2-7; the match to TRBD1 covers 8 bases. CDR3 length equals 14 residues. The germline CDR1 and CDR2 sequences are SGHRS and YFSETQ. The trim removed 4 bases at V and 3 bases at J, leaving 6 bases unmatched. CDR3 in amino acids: CASSMGGQGYEQYF. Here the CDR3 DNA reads TGCGCCAGCAGCATGGGCGGACAGGGCTACGAGCAGTACTTC. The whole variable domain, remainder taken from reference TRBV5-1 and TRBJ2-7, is KAGVTQTPRYLIKTRGQQVTLSCSPISGHRSVSWYQQTPGQGLQFLFEYFSETQRNKGNFPGRFSGRQFSNSRSEMNVSTLELGDSALYLCASSMGGQGYEQYFGPGTRLTVT.

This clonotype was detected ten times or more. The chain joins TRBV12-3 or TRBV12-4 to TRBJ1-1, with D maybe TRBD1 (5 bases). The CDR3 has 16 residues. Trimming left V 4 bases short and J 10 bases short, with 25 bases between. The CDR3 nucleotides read TGTGCCAGCAGTTGGGGGAGGAGGACGTTTGTATCTAGAGCTTTCTTT. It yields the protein CASSWGRRTFVSRAFF.

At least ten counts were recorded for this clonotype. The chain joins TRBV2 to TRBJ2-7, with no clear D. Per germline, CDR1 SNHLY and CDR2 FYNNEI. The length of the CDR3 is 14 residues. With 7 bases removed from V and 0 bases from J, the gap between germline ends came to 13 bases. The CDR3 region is CASTPFGFSYEQYF. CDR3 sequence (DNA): TGTGCCAGCACTCCCTTTGGATTCTCCTACGAGCAGTACTTC.

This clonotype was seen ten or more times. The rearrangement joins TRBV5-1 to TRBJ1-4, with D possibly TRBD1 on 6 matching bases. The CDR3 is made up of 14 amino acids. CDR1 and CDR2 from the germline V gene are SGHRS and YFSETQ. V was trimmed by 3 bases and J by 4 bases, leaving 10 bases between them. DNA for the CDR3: TGCGCCAGCAGCTACAGGGCAGATAATGAAAAACTGTTTTTT. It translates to CASSYRADNEKLFF.